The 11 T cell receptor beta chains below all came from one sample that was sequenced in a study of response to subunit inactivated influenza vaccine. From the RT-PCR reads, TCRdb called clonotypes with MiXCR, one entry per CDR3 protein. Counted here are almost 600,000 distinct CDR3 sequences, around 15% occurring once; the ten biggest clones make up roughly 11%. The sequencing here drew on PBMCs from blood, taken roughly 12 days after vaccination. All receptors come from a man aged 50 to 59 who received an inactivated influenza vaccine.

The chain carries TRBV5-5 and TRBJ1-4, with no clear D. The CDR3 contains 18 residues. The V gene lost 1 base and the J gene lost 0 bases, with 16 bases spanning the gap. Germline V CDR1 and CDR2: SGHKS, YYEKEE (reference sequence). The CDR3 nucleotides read TGTGCCAGCAGCTTGTTAGGGAGCCGCTTTCCAACTAATGAAAAACTGTTTTTT. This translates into CASSLLGSRFPTNEKLFF.

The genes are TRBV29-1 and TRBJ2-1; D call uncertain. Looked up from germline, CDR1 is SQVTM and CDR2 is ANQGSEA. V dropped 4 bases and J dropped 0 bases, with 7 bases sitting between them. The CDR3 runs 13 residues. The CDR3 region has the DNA TGCAGCGTTGCAGTAGACTCCTACAATGAGCAGTTCTTC. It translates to CSVAVDSYNEQFF.

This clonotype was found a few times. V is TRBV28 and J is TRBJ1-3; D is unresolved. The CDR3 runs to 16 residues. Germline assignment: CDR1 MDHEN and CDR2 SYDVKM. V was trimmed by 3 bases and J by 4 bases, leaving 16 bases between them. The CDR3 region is CASSFPVPGGGNTIYF. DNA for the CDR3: TGTGCCAGCAGTTTTCCAGTGCCTGGAGGAGGAAACACCATATATTTT.

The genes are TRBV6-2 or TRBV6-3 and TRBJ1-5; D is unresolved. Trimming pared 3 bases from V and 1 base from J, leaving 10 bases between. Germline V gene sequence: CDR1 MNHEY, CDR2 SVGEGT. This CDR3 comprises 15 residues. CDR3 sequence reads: CASSYPGASNQPQHF. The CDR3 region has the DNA TGTGCCAGCAGTTATCCGGGCGCCAGCAATCAGCCCCAGCATTTT.

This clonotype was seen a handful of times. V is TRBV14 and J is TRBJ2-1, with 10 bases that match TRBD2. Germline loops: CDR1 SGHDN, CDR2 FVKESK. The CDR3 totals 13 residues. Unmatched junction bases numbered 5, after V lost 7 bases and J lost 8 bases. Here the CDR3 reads CASTLAGIHEQFF. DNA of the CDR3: TGTGCCAGCACACTAGCGGGAATACATGAGCAGTTCTTC.

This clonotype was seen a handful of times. CDR3 in DNA: TGCGCCAGCAGCTTGGTCACAGGGAGCTCCTACGAGCAGTACTTC. Its protein is CASSLVTGSSYEQYF. V usage is TRBV5-1 and J usage is TRBJ2-7; D perhaps matches TRBD1 (6 bases). Trimming took off 0 bases at V and 0 bases at J, with 10 bases between the two ends. Germline V gene data show CDR1 as SGHRS and CDR2 as YFSETQ. This CDR3 spans 15 amino acids.

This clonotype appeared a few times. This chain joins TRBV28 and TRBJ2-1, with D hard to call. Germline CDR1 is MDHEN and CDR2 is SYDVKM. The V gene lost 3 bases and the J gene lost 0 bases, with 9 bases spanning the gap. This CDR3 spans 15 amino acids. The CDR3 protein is CASSFEASSYNEQFF. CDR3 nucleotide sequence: TGTGCCAGCAGTTTTGAGGCCAGCTCCTACAATGAGCAGTTCTTC.

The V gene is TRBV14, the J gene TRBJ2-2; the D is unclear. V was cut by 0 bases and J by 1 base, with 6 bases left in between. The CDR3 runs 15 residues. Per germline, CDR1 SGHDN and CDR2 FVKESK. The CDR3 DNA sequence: TGTGCCAGCAGCCAAGAGTGGGGGAACACCGGGGAGCTGTTTTTT. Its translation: CASSQEWGNTGELFF.

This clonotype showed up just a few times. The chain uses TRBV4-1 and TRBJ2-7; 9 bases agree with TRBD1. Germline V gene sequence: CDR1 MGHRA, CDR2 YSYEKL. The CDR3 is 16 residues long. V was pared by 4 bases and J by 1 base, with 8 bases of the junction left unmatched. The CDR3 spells CASSPAGTGKSYEQYF. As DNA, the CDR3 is TGCGCCAGCAGCCCAGCCGGGACAGGGAAGTCCTACGAGCAGTACTTC.

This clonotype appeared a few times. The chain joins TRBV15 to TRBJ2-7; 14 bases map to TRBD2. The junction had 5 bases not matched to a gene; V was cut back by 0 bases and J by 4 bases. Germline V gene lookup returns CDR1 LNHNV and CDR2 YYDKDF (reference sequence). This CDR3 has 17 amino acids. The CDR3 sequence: CATSRDPGTSGSYEQYF. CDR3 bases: TGTGCCACCAGCAGAGATCCTGGGACTAGCGGGAGTTACGAGCAGTACTTC.

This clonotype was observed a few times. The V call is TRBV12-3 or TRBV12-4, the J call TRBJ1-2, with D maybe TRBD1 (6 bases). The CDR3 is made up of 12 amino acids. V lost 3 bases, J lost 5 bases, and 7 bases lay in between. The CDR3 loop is CASSFTGYGYTF. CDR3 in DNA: TGTGCCAGCAGTTTCACAGGGTATGGCTACACCTTC.